The clone carrying this T cell receptor (beta chain) was seen a few times. Its matching antigen is unknown. The junction differs from germline at one of its ends, possibly a read error. The germline V gene encodes CDR1 SQVTM and CDR2 ANQGSEA. This CDR3 has 15 amino acids. The sample comes from a study of tumor-infiltrating lymphocytes in primary liver carcinoma. Study results and caveats: The 250 largest clones made up significantly more of tumor than blood repertoires (p = 0.039).

It was from roughly 20-30 mg of unsorted bulk tissue that RNA and DNA were co-extracted. Without exception, tumor samples held over 80% viable tumor cells. A primer in the constant region served to generate TCR beta cDNA from about 470 ng of total RNA. Library construction for TCR beta comprised three nested multiplex PCR rounds performed with slightly modified ARM-PCR. Researchers ran the first two PCR rounds for about 11 cycles each with TRBV1-TRBV30 forward primers and a C-beta reverse primer. TCRdb reprocessed the multiplex PCR reads via MiXCR and lists one record per CDR3 protein. The data hold 90,000 to 110,000 distinct CDR3 sequences, with around 83% observed a single time.

The specimen was liver tumor tissue from sampling region 3. The subset here: tumor region T3, left-lateral pole. J is TRBJ1-1 and V is TRBV29-1, with D perhaps TRBD1 (5 bases). The receptor's source is a man in his forties or fifties with primary liver carcinoma and hepatitis B virus infection. The CDR3 coding sequence is TGTAGCGTTCGAAATGGGTGGGGCATGAACACTGAAACTTTCTTT. Its translation is CSVRNGWGMNTETFF.